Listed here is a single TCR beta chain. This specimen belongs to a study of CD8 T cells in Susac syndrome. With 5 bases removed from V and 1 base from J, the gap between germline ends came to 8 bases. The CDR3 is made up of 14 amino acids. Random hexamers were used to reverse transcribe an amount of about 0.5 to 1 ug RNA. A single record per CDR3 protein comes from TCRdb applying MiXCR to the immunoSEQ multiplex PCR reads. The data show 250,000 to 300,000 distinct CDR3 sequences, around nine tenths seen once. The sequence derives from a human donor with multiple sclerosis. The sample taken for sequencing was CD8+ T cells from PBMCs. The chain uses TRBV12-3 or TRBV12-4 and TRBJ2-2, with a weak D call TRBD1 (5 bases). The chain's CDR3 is CASSIGQNTGELFF. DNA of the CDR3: TGTGCCAGCAGTATCGGACAGAACACCGGGGAGCTGTTTTTT.